The following is a TCR beta chain sequence with its context. Its matching antigen is unknown. With V trimmed by 6 bases and J by 4 bases, 4 bases remained unmatched. The CDR3 length is 13 residues. Germline lookup yields CDR1 SQVTM and CDR2 ANQGSEA. The data were obtained in a study of cytomegalovirus exposure and HLA in healthy donors. For the study at large: Around 85 million unique TCR sequences came from HLA-typed donors in an early release. Most donors, roughly 77% of around 400 genotyped, fell in the Caucasian-associated ancestry cluster.

Vbeta (60) and Jbeta (13) primers were used in the PCR. The method was immunoSEQ multiplex PCR; TCRdb's version includes in-frame clones alone and lacks a portion of them. The sample shows fewer than 300,000 clones, over 70% of them seen only once. Study-level results: As confirmed in vitro, a few CMV-associated chains were specific for CMV antigens. The authors later linked a missense DCLRE1C variant to TCR beta V- and J-gene trimming.

The chain recombines TRBV29-1 with TRBJ2-1; 9 bases match TRBD2. The sample comprised PBMCs. This TCR was sampled from a girl aged 2 to 10 in good health and CMV-seronegative. CDR3 in amino acids: CSVVTSGYNEQFF. The DNA of the CDR3 is TGCAGCGTCGTGACTAGCGGATACAATGAGCAGTTCTTC.